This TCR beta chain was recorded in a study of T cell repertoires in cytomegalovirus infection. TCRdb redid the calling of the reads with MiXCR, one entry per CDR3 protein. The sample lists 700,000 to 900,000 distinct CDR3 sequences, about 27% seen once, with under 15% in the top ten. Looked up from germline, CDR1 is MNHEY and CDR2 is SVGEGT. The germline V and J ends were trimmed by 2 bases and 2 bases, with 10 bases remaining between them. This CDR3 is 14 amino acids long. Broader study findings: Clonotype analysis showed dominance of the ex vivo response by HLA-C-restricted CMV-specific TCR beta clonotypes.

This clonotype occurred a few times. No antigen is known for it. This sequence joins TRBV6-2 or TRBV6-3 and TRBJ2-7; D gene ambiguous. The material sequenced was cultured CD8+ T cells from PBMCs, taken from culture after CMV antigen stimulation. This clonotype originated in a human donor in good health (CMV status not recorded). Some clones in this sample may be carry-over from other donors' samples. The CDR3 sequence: CASSYGMRTYEQYV. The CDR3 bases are TGTGCCAGCAGTTACGGGATGAGAACCTACGAGCAGTACGTC.